Listed below are T cell receptor beta chains from one sample, sequenced in a study of T-cell memory formation after mild COVID-19. MiXCR was run by TCRdb on the 5' RACE reads, yielding one entry per CDR3 protein. The sample shows some 200,000 distinct CDR3 sequences, over 9% of them seen only once. Sequencing input: PBMCs or a T cell subset sorted from them (not recorded which). The receptors derive from a man aged 18 to 30 who had mild COVID-19 (a few samples of this study predate the infection). Cell type and time point are not known. The CDR3 runs from the conserved cysteine through the conserved F or W. The D gene is left open where the match is weak. Clone size is shown for a subset of rows, as once, few, many or a class of expanded clone.

CATSNARGQPQHF TGTGCCACCAGCAACGCGCGAGGCCAGCCCCAGCATTTT NA TRBJ1-5 NA TRBV15
CASSSVPGQGSPLHF TGCGCCAGCAGCTCCGTCCCGGGACAGGGTTCACCCCTCCACTTT NA TRBJ1-6 TRBD1 TRBV5-1
CASSSIAGEKNIQYF TGTGCCAGCAGCTCAATAGCGGGGGAGAAAAACATTCAGTACTTC many TRBJ2-4 TRBD2 TRBV5-6
CASRFGGWDNEQFF TGTGCCAGCAGATTCGGGGGGTGGGACAATGAGCAGTTCTTC few TRBJ2-1 TRBD2 TRBV12-3/TRBV12-4
CASSGSWSGGRQETQYF TGCGCCAGCAGCGGGAGTTGGAGCGGGGGACGTCAAGAGACCCAGTACTTC many TRBJ2-5 TRBD2 TRBV5-1
CASSYARGTDTQYF TGTGCCAGCAGTTACGCCCGGGGCACAGATACGCAGTATTTT NA TRBJ2-3 NA TRBV6-6
CASRDTGNQPQHF TGTGCCAGCAGAGACACAGGGAATCAGCCCCAGCATTTT many TRBJ1-5 NA TRBV12-3/TRBV12-4
CSARGADRAATNEKLFF TGCAGTGCTAGAGGGGCGGACAGGGCCGCAACTAATGAAAAACTGTTTTTT few TRBJ1-4 TRBD1 TRBV20-1
CASRQLAGTGELFF TGTGCCAGTAGGCAACTAGCGGGCACCGGGGAGCTGTTTTTT NA TRBJ2-2 TRBD2 TRBV19
CASSFDRVAQYF TGTGCCAGCAGCTTCGACAGGGTGGCGCAGTATTTT few TRBJ2-3 TRBD1 TRBV7-2
CASSPLANTEAFF TGTGCCAGCAGCCCCCTTGCGAACACTGAAGCTTTCTTT NA TRBJ1-1 NA TRBV7-3
CASSSNSPHHGPEQYF TGTGCCAGCAGCAGCAATTCCCCCCATCACGGCCCCGAGCAGTACTTC few TRBJ2-7 NA TRBV21-1
CSVEGIYEQYF TGCAGCGTTGAAGGGATCTACGAGCAGTACTTC many TRBJ2-7 NA TRBV29-1
CASSPRTSGELTDTQYF TGTGCCAGCAGCCCACGGACTAGCGGGGAACTCACAGATACGCAGTATTTT NA TRBJ2-3 TRBD2 TRBV7-9
CASRGFETQYF TGTGCCAGCAGGGGGTTCGAGACCCAGTACTTC many TRBJ2-5 NA TRBV5-8
CASSYGTVRGSPLHF TGTGCCAGCAGTTACGGGACAGTTCGGGGCTCACCCCTCCACTTT many TRBJ1-6 TRBD1 TRBV6-5
CASSVAGGPSGQETQYF TGTGCCAGCAGCGTAGCCGGGGGGCCGTCTGGGCAAGAGACCCAGTACTTC few TRBJ2-5 NA TRBV9
CASSLAPIKNTEAFF TGTGCCAGCAGCCTAGCCCCGATCAAGAACACTGAAGCTTTCTTT many TRBJ1-1 NA TRBV7-2
CSGGQGFTGELFF TGCAGCGGCGGACAGGGGTTCACCGGGGAGCTGTTTTTT NA TRBJ2-2 TRBD1 TRBV29-1
CASSPNGGHSIDTQYF TGTGCCAGCAGTCCAAATGGGGGGCACAGTATAGATACGCAGTATTTT NA TRBJ2-3 NA TRBV6-5
CASSSQNYRATGPLHF TGTGCCAGCAGCTCCCAAAATTACCGGGCAACGGGGCCCCTCCACTTT many TRBJ1-6 NA TRBV7-8
CSAHWTDTDTQYF TGCAGTGCTCACTGGACCGACACAGATACGCAGTATTTT NA TRBJ2-3 NA TRBV20-1
CSARQGLGKNIQYF TGCAGTGCTAGGCAGGGGTTAGGCAAAAACATTCAGTACTTC NA TRBJ2-4 NA TRBV20-1
CASSLTSGGLETQYF TGCGCCAGCAGCTTGACTAGCGGGGGCCTGGAGACCCAGTACTTC NA TRBJ2-5 TRBD2 TRBV5-1
CSGRPSGNEQFF TGCAGCGGGCGTCCTAGCGGCAATGAGCAGTTCTTC many TRBJ2-1 TRBD2 TRBV29-1
CASSYVLGLRKAFF TGTGCCAGCAGTTACGTACTTGGCCTGCGCAAAGCTTTCTTT many TRBJ1-1 NA TRBV6-5
CASSPSSGGTDTQYF TGTGCCAGCAGCCCTTCTAGCGGGGGCACAGATACGCAGTATTTT NA TRBJ2-3 TRBD2 TRBV4-2
CASSQEIANTEAFF TGTGCCAGCAGCCAAGAAATCGCGAACACTGAAGCTTTCTTT few TRBJ1-1 NA TRBV4-2
CASSGVCTSEAFF TGTGCCAGCAGCGGGGTTTGTACCTCTGAAGCTTTCTTT NA TRBJ1-1 NA TRBV21-1
CASSPGGESSYTF TGTGCCAGCAGTCCCGGTGGGGAGTCATCCTACACCTTC NA TRBJ1-2 NA TRBV7-2
CASSFTLAGNEQFF TGTGCCAGCAGCTTTACTCTAGCGGGAAATGAGCAGTTCTTC NA TRBJ2-1 TRBD2 TRBV7-2
CASSLAGEVGGYTF TGTGCCAGCAGCCTGGCGGGGGAAGTCGGTGGCTACACCTTC NA TRBJ1-2 NA TRBV7-2
CASSQPGLAASGELFF TGCGCCAGCAGCCAACCGGGACTAGCGGCTTCCGGGGAGCTGTTTTTT many TRBJ2-2 TRBD2 TRBV4-3
CASSLDFSPQHF TGTGCCAGCAGTTTAGATTTCTCGCCCCAGCATTTT few TRBJ1-5 NA TRBV12-3/TRBV12-4
CASSQDEGTDTQYF TGCGCCAGCAGCCAAGATGAGGGAACAGATACGCAGTATTTT many TRBJ2-3 NA TRBV4-3
CASSSRVLQETQYF TGTGCCAGCAGCTCCAGGGTCTTACAAGAGACCCAGTACTTC few TRBJ2-5 NA TRBV7-2
CASSLTGDRSEQFF TGTGCCAGCAGTTTGACAGGGGATAGGAGTGAGCAGTTCTTC NA TRBJ2-1 TRBD1 TRBV27
CASSFPWENTQYF TGTGCCAGCAGTTTCCCATGGGAAAATACGCAGTATTTT few TRBJ2-3 NA TRBV12-3/TRBV12-4
CASSYHGQVNSPLHF TGTGCCAGCAGTTACCACGGACAGGTGAATTCACCCCTCCACTTT NA TRBJ1-6 TRBD1 TRBV6-5
CASSLDRGKDTQYF TGCGCCAGCAGCTTGGACAGGGGGAAGGATACGCAGTATTTT NA TRBJ2-3 TRBD1 TRBV5-1
CASSRLAGGANTGELFF TGTGCCAGCAGCAGACTAGCGGGGGGGGCGAACACCGGGGAGCTGTTTTTT many TRBJ2-2 TRBD2 TRBV27
CASSLAGQSLGYGYTF TGTGCCAGCAGCTTGGCGGGACAGTCCCTCGGGTATGGCTACACCTTC NA TRBJ1-2 TRBD1 TRBV7-2
CAWDLTVGNTEAFF TGTGCCTGGGACCTCACCGTTGGGAACACTGAAGCTTTCTTT few TRBJ1-1 NA TRBV30
CASSHLDRGQDYGYTF TGCGCCAGCAGCCACCTTGACAGGGGGCAAGACTATGGCTACACCTTC few TRBJ1-2 TRBD1 TRBV4-3
CASSLEGQEGKLFF TGCGCCAGCAGCTTGGAAGGACAGGAGGGAAAACTGTTTTTT NA TRBJ1-4 TRBD1 TRBV5-1
CATSRGLGTEAFF TGTGCCACCAGTCGGGGTTTGGGGACTGAAGCTTTCTTT NA TRBJ1-1 NA TRBV24-1
CSASPRVAGKETQYF TGCAGTGCTAGTCCCCGCGTAGCGGGGAAAGAGACCCAGTACTTC many TRBJ2-5 TRBD2 TRBV20-1
CASTESNSPLHF TGTGCCAGTACGGAATCTAATTCACCCCTCCACTTT NA TRBJ1-6 NA TRBV19
CASSLGQVSEKLFF TGTGCCAGCAGCCTGGGACAGGTTTCTGAAAAACTGTTTTTT NA TRBJ1-4 TRBD1 TRBV7-9
CASSFVRTSVYNEQFF TGTGCCAGCAGCTTCGTGAGGACTAGCGTTTACAATGAGCAGTTCTTC NA TRBJ2-1 TRBD2 TRBV11-2
CSAPRGLGGYTF TGCAGTGCTCCAAGGGGGCTTGGAGGCTACACCTTC many TRBJ1-2 TRBD1 TRBV20-1
CASSHGGYSNQPQHF TGTGCCAGCAGCCACGGGGGATATAGCAATCAGCCCCAGCATTTT many TRBJ1-5 NA TRBV6-6